The 22 T cell receptor beta chains given below trace back to one sample, sequenced in a study of T cells in Graves' hyperthyroidism and ophthalmopathy (dated by TCRdb to about 2019). The receptor library was made with multiplex PCR. Sequencer: Illumina HiSeq 2000. The TCR beta CDR3 regions were amplified from RNA transcripts. The first round of RT-PCR for the TCR CDR3 was performed with the HTBI primer set and the Qiagen OneStep RT-PCR kit. The public reads were quality trimmed at Q25 with fastp and then assembled into clones with MiXCR by TCRdb, keeping productive beta chains. Identical CDR3 proteins give one entry, which carries the most common genes and DNA. The sample contains 200,000 to 300,000 distinct CDR3 sequences, almost 25% of them found a single time. The ten biggest clones cover around 40% of the sample. Sequences were obtained from blood. All receptors come from a middle-aged woman with Graves' ophthalmopathy.

The sample holds many counts of this clonotype. This sequence joins TRBV27 and TRBJ2-7; TRBD1 is a possible D gene (6 bases). The CDR3 sequence is 14 residues long. Germline V gene lookup returns CDR1 MNHEY and CDR2 SMNVEV (reference sequence). The V and J ends lost 4 bases and 1 base respectively, with 11 bases between them. The CDR3 loop is CASSWTDPSYEQYF. Written as DNA, the CDR3 is TGTGCCAGCAGTTGGACAGACCCGTCCTACGAGCAGTACTTC.

This clonotype was seen many times. The V and J genes are TRBV4-1 and TRBJ1-5; the D is unclear. This CDR3 has 14 amino acids. Between the trimmed V and J ends, which lost 3 bases and 4 bases, there was a span of 10 bases. The V gene's germline CDR1 is MGHRA and CDR2 YSYEKL. CDR3 in DNA: TGCGCCAGCAGCCAGGTGGCTGTAAATCAGCCCCAGCATTTT. Translated: CASSQVAVNQPQHF.

This clonotype was seen more than once but under ten times. The chain has TRBV6-1 and TRBJ1-1; D perhaps matches TRBD1 (5 bases). The V gene's germline CDR1 is MNHNS and CDR2 SASEGT. V lost 5 bases and J 4 bases, leaving 17 bases between the germline ends. The CDR3 loop spans 15 amino acids. CDR3: CASSKSYSGGTEAFF. The CDR3, as DNA: TGTGCCAGCAGTAAATCTTATTCGGGGGGCACTGAAGCTTTCTTT.

This clonotype was recorded only once. The genes are TRBV6-4 and TRBJ2-7; 15 positions match TRBD2. The CDR3 consists of 17 residues. In germline, CDR1 is MRHNA, CDR2 SNTAGT. Unmatched junction bases numbered 9, after V lost 5 bases and J lost 4 bases. The CDR3 DNA is TGTGCCAGCAGTCCCTCGGGACTAGCGGGAGGAAGGTACGAGCAGTACTTC. Residues: CASSPSGLAGGRYEQYF.

This clonotype was seen a handful of times. The chain carries TRBV10-3 and TRBJ1-1; no clear D gene. CDR3 length equals 16 residues. Germline V gives CDR1 ENHRY, CDR2 SYGVKD. Trimming shortened V by 8 bases and J by 1 base, and 20 bases separated the two germline ends. The CDR3 DNA reads as TGTGCCATCCACCCATCATGGTTAACAGAGAACACTGAAGCTTTCTTT. This sequence encodes CAIHPSWLTENTEAFF.

This clonotype was observed at least ten times. This rearrangement joins TRBV15 to TRBJ2-2; 11 bases map to TRBD1. This CDR3 is built from 15 residues. The V gene's germline CDR1 is LNHNV and CDR2 YYDKDF (reference sequence). The V segment lost 4 bases and the J segment 5 bases; nucleotides outside the gene matches: 3. As DNA, the CDR3 is TGTGCCACCAGCATTGGGGACAGGGGGACCGGGGAGCTGTTTTTT. Translated, it gives CATSIGDRGTGELFF.

The chain is built from TRBV11-1 and TRBJ2-7; D is perhaps TRBD2 (6 bases). The germline V gene encodes CDR1 SGHAT and CDR2 FQDESV (reference sequence). The CDR3 has 17 amino acids. V was pared by 5 bases and J by 7 bases, with 27 bases between. CDR3 residues: CASSPDPTVLAGGEQYF. The CDR3 region has the DNA TGTGCCAGCAGCCCCGACCCGACAGTACTGGCCGGGGGTGAGCAGTACTTC.

The chain has TRBV27 and TRBJ2-7; TRBD2 might be the D (6 bases). This CDR3 is 14 amino acids long. Germline V CDR1 and CDR2: MNHEY, SMNVEV (reference sequence). Trimming pared 3 bases from V and 2 bases from J, leaving 11 bases between. CDR3 DNA: TGTGCCAGCAGTTTTTCTAGCGCTACCTACGAGCAGTACTTC. Its translation: CASSFSSATYEQYF.

This clonotype was recorded at least ten times. J is TRBJ2-7 and V is TRBV19; no definite D call. Germline CDR1 is LNHDA and CDR2 is SQIVND (reference sequence). The CDR3 is 14 residues long. The germline V and J ends were trimmed by 3 bases and 1 base, with 10 bases remaining between them. Here the CDR3 DNA reads TGTGCCAGTAGTATCGCCGGGCAATCCTACGAGCAGTACTTC. This codes for CASSIAGQSYEQYF.

The chain has TRBV6-1 and TRBJ1-2; maybe TRBD1 (6 bases). Per germline, CDR1 MNHNS and CDR2 SASEGT. The CDR3 runs to 16 residues. Trimming pared 3 bases from V and 4 bases from J, leaving 18 bases between. The CDR3 here is CASSEIFFGQIYGYTF. The CDR3, as DNA: TGTGCCAGCAGTGAGATTTTCTTCGGACAGATCTATGGCTACACCTTC.

This clonotype was seen repeatedly, ten times or more. The CDR3 here is CASSTPGRGNQPQHF. DNA for the CDR3: TGTGCCAGTAGTACCCCCGGCAGGGGTAATCAGCCCCAGCATTTT. The V and J genes are TRBV19 and TRBJ1-5, with D possibly being TRBD1 (6 bases). The germline CDR1 and CDR2 sequences are LNHDA and SQIVND (reference sequence). This CDR3 region has 15 residues. V lost 4 bases to trimming and J lost 4 bases, with 14 bases between them.

The V and J genes are TRBV24-1 and TRBJ2-5, with TRBD1 identical over 8 bases. This CDR3 has 16 amino acids. The V gene end was trimmed by 1 base and the J gene end by 5 bases; junction bases not matched to a gene: 8. Per the germline V gene, CDR1 is KGHDR and CDR2 is SFDVKD. CDR3 residues: CATSDFSTGDRETQYF. In DNA form, the CDR3 reads TGTGCCACCAGTGATTTCTCGACAGGGGACCGGGAGACCCAGTACTTC.

This clonotype was observed at least ten times. Written as DNA, the CDR3 is TGTGCCAGCAGTTTAAGCTCTGGAAACACCATATATTTT. It codes for CASSLSSGNTIYF. V gene TRBV12-3 or TRBV12-4 combines with J gene TRBJ1-3; D remains unclear. Trimming left V 2 bases short and J 0 bases short, with 2 bases between. This CDR3 has 13 residues.

This clonotype has ten or more counts. The rearrangement uses TRBV27 and TRBJ2-7; D might be TRBD2 (5 bases). Germline values: CDR1 MNHEY, CDR2 SMNVEV (reference sequence). The CDR3 consists of 12 residues. Trimming removed 6 bases from V and 6 bases from J, with 12 bases in between. CDR3 sequence reads: CASSTARGEQYF. The CDR3 DNA follows: TGTGCCAGCAGCACTGCACGGGGCGAGCAGTACTTC.

Ten or more counts support this clonotype. The rearrangement links TRBV6-1 to TRBJ1-2, with a weak D call TRBD1 (6 bases). Germline CDR1 and CDR2: MNHNS and SASEGT. Trimming shortened V by 4 bases and J by 0 bases, and 12 bases separated the two germline ends. The CDR3 runs 15 residues. This CDR3 is CASSGTTGSNYGYTF. CDR3 DNA sequence: TGTGCCAGCAGTGGCACGACAGGTTCTAACTATGGCTACACCTTC.

The chain recombines TRBV2 with TRBJ2-5; 9 bases map to TRBD2. The V and J ends lost 10 bases and 5 bases, in that order; junction bases with no gene match: 14. Germline CDR1 reads SNHLY; CDR2 reads FYNNEI. The CDR3 extends over 15 amino acids. CDR3: CANQRASGKAETQYF. CDR3 in DNA: TGTGCCAACCAGAGGGCTAGCGGGAAGGCGGAGACCCAGTACTTC.

For this clonotype: This could be a read error, since a much larger clone is one nucleotide away. The J gene is TRBJ1-2, the V gene TRBV7-9; tentatively, D is TRBD1 (5 bases). This CDR3 comprises 15 residues. With 6 bases removed from V and 8 bases from J, the gap between germline ends came to 22 bases. Germline V gene lookup returns CDR1 SEHNR and CDR2 FQNEAQ (reference sequence). For the CDR3, the DNA is TGTGCCAGCAGTTACACGGGGGGGTGCGATAACGGCTACACCTTC. Amino acids: CASSYTGGCDNGYTF. Combining the CDR3 with reference TRBV7-9 and TRBJ1-2 gives the whole variable domain DTGVSQNPRHKITKRGQNVTFRCDPISEHNRLYWYRQTLGQGPEFLTYFQNEAQLEKSRLLSDRFSAERPKGSFSTLEIQRTEQGDSAMYLCASSYTGGCDNGYTFGSGTRLTVV.

This clonotype was seen ten or more times. This chain uses TRBV12-3 or TRBV12-4 with TRBJ1-1, with D maybe TRBD1 (5 bases). The CDR3 has 15 amino acids. V was cut by 1 base and J by 7 bases, with 16 bases left in between. CDR3: CASSLVTGLRSEAFF. CDR3 sequence (DNA): TGTGCCAGCAGTTTAGTTACAGGATTGCGCAGTGAAGCTTTCTTT.

The chain carries TRBV12-3 or TRBV12-4 and TRBJ1-2; possible D gene TRBD1, 5 bases. The CDR3 is 14 residues long. V was cut by 6 bases and J by 6 bases, with 17 bases left in between. The DNA of the CDR3 is TGTGCCAGCAGAAATGGGGGACTTGGCAATGGCTACACCTTC. It is translated as CASRNGGLGNGYTF.

This clonotype appeared many times. In DNA form, the CDR3 reads TGTGCCAGCAGTTCCCCCGGGAGCTATGGCTACACCTTC. Encoded protein: CASSSPGSYGYTF. The rearrangement links TRBV28 to TRBJ1-2, with no clear D. The CDR3 covers 13 residues. CDR1 MDHEN and CDR2 SYDVKM come from the germline V gene. V was pared by 4 bases and J by 4 bases, with 10 bases between.

The chain uses TRBV29-1 and TRBJ2-5; 7 bases line up with TRBD2. Germline loops: CDR1 SQVTM, CDR2 ANQGSEA. This CDR3 spans 13 amino acids. J gave up 0 bases and V 4 bases, and 2 bases lay outside the gene matches. CDR3 protein: CSVALADQETQYF. CDR3 DNA sequence: TGCAGCGTTGCCCTAGCGGACCAAGAGACCCAGTACTTC.

The table lists this clonotype with many counts. The rearrangement links TRBV24-1 to TRBJ2-5; D call uncertain. CDR1 is KGHDR and CDR2 is SFDVKD in the germline V gene. The V and J ends lost 5 bases and 2 bases respectively, with 8 bases between them. The CDR3 is 13 residues long. As DNA, the CDR3 is TGTGCCACCAGTGGAAGGGTTCAAGAGACCCAGTACTTC. This encodes CATSGRVQETQYF.